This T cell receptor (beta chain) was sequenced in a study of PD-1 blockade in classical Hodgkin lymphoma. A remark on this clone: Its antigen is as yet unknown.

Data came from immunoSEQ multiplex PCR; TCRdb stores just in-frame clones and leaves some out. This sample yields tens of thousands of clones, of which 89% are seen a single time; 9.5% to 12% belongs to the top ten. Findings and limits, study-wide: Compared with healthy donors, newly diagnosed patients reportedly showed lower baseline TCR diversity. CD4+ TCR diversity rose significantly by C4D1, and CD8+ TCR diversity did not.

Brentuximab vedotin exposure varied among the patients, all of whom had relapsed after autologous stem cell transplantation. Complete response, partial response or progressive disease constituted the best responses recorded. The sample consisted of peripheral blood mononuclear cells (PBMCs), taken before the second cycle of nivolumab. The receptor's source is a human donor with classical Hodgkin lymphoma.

The CDR3 sequence: CASSLLKSAGDHYNEQFF. CDR3 DNA: TGTGCCAGCAGCTTGTTGAAGTCTGCCGGGGACCACTACAATGAGCAGTTCTTC. The chain couples TRBV5-6 to TRBJ2-1; either TRBD1 or TRBD2 may fit D (5 bases each). The CDR3 extends over 18 amino acids. The germline gives CDR1 SGHDT, CDR2 YYEEEE. Trimming left V 1 base short and J 3 bases short, with 20 bases between.